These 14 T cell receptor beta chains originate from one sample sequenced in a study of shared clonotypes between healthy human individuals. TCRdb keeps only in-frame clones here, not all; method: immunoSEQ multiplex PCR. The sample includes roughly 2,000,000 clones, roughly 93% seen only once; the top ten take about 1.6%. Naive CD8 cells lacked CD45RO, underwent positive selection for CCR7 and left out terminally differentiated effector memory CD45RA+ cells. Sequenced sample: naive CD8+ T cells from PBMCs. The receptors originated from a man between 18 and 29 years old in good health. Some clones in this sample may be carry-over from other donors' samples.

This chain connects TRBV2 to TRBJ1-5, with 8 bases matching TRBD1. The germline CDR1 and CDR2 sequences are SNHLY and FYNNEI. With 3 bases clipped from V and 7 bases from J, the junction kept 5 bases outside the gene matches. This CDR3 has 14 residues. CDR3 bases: TGTGCCAGCAGTGACGGACAGGGTGACCAGCCCCAGCATTTT. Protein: CASSDGQGDQPQHF.

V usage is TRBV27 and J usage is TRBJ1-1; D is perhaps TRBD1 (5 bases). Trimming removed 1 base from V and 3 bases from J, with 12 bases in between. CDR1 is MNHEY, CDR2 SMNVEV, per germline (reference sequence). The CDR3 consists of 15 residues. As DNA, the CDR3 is TGTGCCAGCAGTTTATATAAGGGGAGGTACACTGAAGCTTTCTTT. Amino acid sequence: CASSLYKGRYTEAFF.

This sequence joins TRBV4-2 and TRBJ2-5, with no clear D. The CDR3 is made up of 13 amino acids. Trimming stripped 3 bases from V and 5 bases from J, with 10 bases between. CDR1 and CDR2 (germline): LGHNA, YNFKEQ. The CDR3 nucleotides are TGTGCCAGCAGCCAGCAGTTAGGGGAGACCCAGTACTTC. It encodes CASSQQLGETQYF.

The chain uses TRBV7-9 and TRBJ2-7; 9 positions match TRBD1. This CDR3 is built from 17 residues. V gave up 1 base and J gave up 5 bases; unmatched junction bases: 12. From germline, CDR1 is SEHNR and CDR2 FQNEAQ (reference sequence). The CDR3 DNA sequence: TGTGCCAGCAGCTTAGGGGCTATGGGGACAGGGATCCACGAGCAGTACTTC. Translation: CASSLGAMGTGIHEQYF.

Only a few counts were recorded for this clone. The DNA for the CDR3 is TGCGCCAGCAGCTTGGAGCAGTTGCCCTTGAATGGAGCTTTCTTT. Protein product: CASSLEQLPLNGAFF. The genes are TRBV5-1 and TRBJ1-1; D not resolved. The CDR3 spans 15 residues. The V gene lost 0 bases and the J gene lost 10 bases, with 19 bases spanning the gap. Looked up from germline, CDR1 is SGHRS and CDR2 is YFSETQ.

The CDR3 region has the DNA TGTGCCAGCAGCGCTGGGACAGGGGGCTTTGGCGGGGAGCTGTTTTTT. Protein: CASSAGTGGFGGELFF. The chain has TRBV7-9 and TRBJ2-2; 12 bases agree with TRBD1. This CDR3 is built from 16 residues. CDR1 is SEHNR and CDR2 is FQNEAQ in the germline V gene (reference sequence). The junction had 8 bases not matched to a gene; V was cut back by 5 bases and J by 7 bases.

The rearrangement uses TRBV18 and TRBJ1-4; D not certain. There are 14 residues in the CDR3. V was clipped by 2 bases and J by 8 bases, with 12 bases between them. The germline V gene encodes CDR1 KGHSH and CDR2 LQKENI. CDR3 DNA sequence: TGTGCCAGCTCACCAAGGGAAGGTCGAGAAAAACTGTTTTTT. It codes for CASSPREGREKLFF.

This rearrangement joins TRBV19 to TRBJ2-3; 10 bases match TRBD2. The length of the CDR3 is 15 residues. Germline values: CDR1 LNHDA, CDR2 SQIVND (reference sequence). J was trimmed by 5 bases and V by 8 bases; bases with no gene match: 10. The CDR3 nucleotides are TGTGCCAGTTCCCACCTAGCGGGAGTTGAAGATACGCAGTATTTT. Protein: CASSHLAGVEDTQYF.

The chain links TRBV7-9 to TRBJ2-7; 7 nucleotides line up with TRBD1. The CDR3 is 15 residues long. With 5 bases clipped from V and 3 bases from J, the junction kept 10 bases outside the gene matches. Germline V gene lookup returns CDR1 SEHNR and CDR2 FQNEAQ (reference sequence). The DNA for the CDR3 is TGTGCCAGCAGCGGAAACAGGGGACGGGGCTACGAGCAGTACTTC. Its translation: CASSGNRGRGYEQYF.

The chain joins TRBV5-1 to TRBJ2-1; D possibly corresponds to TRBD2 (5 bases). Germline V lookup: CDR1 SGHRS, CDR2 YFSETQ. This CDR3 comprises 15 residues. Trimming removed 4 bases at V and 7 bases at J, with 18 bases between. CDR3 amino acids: CASSPDRRRGNEQFF. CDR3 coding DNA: TGCGCCAGCAGCCCGGATAGGAGGCGAGGAAATGAGCAGTTCTTC.

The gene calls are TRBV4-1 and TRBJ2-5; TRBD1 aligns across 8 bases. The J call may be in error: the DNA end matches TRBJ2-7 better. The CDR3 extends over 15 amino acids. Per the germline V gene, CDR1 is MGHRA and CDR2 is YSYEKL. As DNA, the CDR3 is TGCGCCAGCAGCCCCCGGGACAGGAAGGGCTACGAGCAGTACTTC. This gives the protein CASSPRDRKGYEQYF.

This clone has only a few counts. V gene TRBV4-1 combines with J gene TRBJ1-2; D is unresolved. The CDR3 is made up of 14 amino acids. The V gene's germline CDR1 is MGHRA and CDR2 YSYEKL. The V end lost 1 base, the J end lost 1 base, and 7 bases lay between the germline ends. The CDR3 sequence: CASSQAHSNYGYTF. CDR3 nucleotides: TGCGCCAGCAGCCAAGCCCACAGTAACTATGGCTACACCTTC.

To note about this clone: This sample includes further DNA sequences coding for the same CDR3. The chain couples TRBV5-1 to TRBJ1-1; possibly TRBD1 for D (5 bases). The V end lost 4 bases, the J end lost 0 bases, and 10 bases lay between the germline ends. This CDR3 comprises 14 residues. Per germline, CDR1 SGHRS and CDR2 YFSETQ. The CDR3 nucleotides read TGCGCCAGCAGCGGGGGGACGGTGAACACTGAAGCTTTCTTT. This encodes CASSGGTVNTEAFF.

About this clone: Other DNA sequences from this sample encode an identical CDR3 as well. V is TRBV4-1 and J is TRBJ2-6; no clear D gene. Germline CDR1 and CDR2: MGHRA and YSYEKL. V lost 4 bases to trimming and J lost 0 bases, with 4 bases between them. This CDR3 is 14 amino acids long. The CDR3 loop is CASSLSSGANVLTF. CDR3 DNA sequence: TGCGCCAGCAGCCTATCCTCTGGGGCCAACGTCCTGACTTTC.